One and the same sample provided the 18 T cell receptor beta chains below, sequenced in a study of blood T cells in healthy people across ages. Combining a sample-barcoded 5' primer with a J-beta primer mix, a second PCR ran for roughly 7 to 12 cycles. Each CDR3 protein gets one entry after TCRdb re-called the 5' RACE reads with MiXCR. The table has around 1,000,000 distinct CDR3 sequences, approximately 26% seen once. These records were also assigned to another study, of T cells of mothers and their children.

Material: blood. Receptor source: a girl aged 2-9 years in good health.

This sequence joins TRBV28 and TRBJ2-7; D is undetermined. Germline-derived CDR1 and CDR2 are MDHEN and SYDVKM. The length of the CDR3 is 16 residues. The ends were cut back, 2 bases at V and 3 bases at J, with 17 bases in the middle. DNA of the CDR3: TGTGCCAGCAGTTTACAGGCGGTCGTTATCCTCTACGAGCAGTACTTC. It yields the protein CASSLQAVVILYEQYF. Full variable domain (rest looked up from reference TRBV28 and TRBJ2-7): DVKVTQSSRYLVKRTGEKVFLECVQDMDHENMFWYRQDPGLGLRLIYFSYDVKMKEKGDIPEGYSVSREKKERFSLILESASTNQTSMYLCASSLQAVVILYEQYFGPGTRLTVT.

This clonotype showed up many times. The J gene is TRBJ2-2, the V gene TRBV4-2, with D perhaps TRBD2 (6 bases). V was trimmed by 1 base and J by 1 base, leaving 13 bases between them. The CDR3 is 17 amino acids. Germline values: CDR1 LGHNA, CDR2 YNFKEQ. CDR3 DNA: TGTGCCAGCAGCCAAGGGGACTCTTTGTTGAACACCGGGGAGCTGTTTTTT. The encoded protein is CASSQGDSLLNTGELFF.

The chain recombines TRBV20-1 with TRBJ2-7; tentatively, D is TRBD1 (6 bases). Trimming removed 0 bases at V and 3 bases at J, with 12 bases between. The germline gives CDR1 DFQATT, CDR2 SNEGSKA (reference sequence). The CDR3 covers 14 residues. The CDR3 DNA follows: TGCAGTGCTAGAGATGGCCAGGGGAGCTACGAGCAGTACTTC. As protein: CSARDGQGSYEQYF.

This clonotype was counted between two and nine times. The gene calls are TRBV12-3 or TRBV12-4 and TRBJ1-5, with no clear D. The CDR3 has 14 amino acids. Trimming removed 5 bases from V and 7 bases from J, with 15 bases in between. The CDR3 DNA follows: TGTGCCAGCAGTACCACCCCGGCAGAGCAGCCCCAGCATTTT. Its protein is CASSTTPAEQPQHF.

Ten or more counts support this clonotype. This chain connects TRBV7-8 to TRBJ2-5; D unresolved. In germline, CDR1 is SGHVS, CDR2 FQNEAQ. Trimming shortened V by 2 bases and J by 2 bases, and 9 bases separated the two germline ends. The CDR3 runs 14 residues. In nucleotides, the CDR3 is TGTGCCAGCAGCTTAATCGGTACTCAAGAGACCCAGTACTTC. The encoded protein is CASSLIGTQETQYF.

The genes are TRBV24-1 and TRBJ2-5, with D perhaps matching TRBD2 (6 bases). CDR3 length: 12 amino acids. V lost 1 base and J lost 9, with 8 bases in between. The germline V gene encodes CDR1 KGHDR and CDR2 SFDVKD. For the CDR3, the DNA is TGTGCCACCAGTGATTTTGGGGAGGCCCAGTACTTC. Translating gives CATSDFGEAQYF.

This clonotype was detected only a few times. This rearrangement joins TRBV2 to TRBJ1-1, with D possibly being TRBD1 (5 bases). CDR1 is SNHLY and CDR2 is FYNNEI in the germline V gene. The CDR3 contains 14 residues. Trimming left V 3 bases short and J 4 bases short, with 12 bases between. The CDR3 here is CASSDPRVATEAFF. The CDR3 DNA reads TGTGCCAGCAGTGATCCCAGGGTCGCCACTGAAGCTTTCTTT.

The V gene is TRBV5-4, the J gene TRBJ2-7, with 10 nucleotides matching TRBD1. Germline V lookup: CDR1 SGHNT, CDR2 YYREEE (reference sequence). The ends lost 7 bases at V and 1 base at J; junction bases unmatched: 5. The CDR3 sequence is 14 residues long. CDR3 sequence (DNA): TGTGCCAGCCAACTGGACAGGGGGTCCTACGAGCAGTACTTC. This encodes CASQLDRGSYEQYF.

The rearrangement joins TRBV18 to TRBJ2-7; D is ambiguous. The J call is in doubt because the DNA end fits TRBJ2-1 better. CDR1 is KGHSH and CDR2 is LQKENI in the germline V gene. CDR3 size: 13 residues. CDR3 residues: CASSLGPGREQFF. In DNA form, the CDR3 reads TGTGCCAGCTCACTTGGACCTGGAAGGGAGCAGTTCTTC.

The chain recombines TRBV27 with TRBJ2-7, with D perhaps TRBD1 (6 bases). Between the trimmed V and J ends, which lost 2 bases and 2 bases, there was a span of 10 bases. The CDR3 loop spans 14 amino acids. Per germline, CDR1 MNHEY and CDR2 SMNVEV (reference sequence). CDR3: CASSLTGLPYEQYF. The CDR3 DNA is TGTGCCAGCAGTTTAACAGGGTTGCCCTACGAGCAGTACTTC.

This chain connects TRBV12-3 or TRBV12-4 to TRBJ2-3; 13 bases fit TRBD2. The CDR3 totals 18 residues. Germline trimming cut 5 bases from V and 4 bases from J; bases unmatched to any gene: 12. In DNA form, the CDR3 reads TGTGCCAGCAGTCCACATGGACTAGCGGGAGTTAGAGCAGATACGCAGTATTTT. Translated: CASSPHGLAGVRADTQYF.

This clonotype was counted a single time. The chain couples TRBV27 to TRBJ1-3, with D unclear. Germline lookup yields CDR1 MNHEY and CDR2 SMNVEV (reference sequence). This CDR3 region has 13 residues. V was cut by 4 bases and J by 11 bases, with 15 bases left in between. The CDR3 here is CASSSRPGLAIYF. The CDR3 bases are TGTGCCAGCAGTTCACGGCCCGGACTGGCCATATATTTT.

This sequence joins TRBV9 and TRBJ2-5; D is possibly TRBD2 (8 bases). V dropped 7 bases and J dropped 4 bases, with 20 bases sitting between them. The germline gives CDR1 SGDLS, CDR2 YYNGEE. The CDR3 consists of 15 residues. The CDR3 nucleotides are TGTGCCAGCCAGGGGGGAGCGGGAGTAGGAGAGACCCAGTACTTC. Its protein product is CASQGGAGVGETQYF.

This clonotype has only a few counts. The CDR3 sequence is CASSQEGQGGSNYGYTF. CDR3 bases: TGTGCCAGCAGCCAAGAAGGACAGGGGGGATCTAACTATGGCTACACCTTC. The chain links TRBV4-2 to TRBJ1-2; 10 bases match TRBD1. The CDR3 length is 17 residues. V shed 0 bases and J 0 bases; nucleotides not matched to a gene: 4. Germline loops: CDR1 LGHNA, CDR2 YNFKEQ.

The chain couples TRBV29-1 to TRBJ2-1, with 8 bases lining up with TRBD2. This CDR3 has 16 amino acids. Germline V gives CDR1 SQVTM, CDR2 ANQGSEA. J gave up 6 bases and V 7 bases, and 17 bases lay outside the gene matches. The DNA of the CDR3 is TGCAGCGGAGCGGGGGTTCTAGGGCCACAGGGCAATGAGCAGTTCTTC. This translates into CSGAGVLGPQGNEQFF.

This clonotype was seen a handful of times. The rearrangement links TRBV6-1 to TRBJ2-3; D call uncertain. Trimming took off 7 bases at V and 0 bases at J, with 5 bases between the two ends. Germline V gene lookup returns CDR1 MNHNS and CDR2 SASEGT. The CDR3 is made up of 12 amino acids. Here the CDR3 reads CASKGSTDTQYF. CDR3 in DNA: TGTGCCAGCAAGGGAAGCACAGATACGCAGTATTTT.

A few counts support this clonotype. Here the CDR3 reads CASQTFTRAASQPQHF. The CDR3, as DNA: TGTGCCAGCCAGACATTTACCAGAGCGGCAAGTCAGCCCCAGCATTTT. This chain joins TRBV12-3 or TRBV12-4 and TRBJ1-5, with D hard to call. V was cut by 8 bases and J by 6 bases, with 23 bases left in between. The CDR3 runs 16 residues.

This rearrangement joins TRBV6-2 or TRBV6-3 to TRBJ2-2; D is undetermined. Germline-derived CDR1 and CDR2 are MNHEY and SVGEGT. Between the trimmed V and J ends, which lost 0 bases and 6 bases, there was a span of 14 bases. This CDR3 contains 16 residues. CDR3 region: CASSYSCSPIAGELFF. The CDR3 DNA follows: TGTGCCAGCAGTTACTCGTGTAGCCCCATAGCCGGGGAGCTGTTTTTT.